This T cell receptor (beta chain) stems from a study of blood T cell repertoires in COVID-19. Study-wide context: The study drew acute and convalescent COVID-19 samples from the United States, Italy and Spain. Sources were T cells, B-cell-depleted T cells, or PBMCs; the material itself was cDNA or gDNA.

Trimming took off 6 bases at V and 1 base at J, with 12 bases between the two ends. The CDR3 runs 14 residues. Germline V CDR1 and CDR2: WNHNN, SYGVQD (reference sequence). This clone was detected only a few times. Under the authors' procedure: Amplified reference gene primers provided the basis for estimating nucleated cell counts. Produced via immunoSEQ multiplex PCR; TCRdb's table is partial and in-frame only. D and trimming come from the DNA, and the V and J calls and clone size come from that table. There are nearly 55,000 clones in the sample; 60% to 85% occur only once, and 15% lies in the top ten.

The sequencing input was peripheral blood. The sequence derives from a human donor with active or convalescent COVID-19. The donor label of this sample is uncertain. The gene calls are TRBV10-1 and TRBJ1-1; possibly TRBD1 for D (6 bases). CDR3 nucleotides: TGCGCCAGCAGCCTTGGACAGCCGAACACTGAAGCTTTCTTT. Translated: CASSLGQPNTEAFF.